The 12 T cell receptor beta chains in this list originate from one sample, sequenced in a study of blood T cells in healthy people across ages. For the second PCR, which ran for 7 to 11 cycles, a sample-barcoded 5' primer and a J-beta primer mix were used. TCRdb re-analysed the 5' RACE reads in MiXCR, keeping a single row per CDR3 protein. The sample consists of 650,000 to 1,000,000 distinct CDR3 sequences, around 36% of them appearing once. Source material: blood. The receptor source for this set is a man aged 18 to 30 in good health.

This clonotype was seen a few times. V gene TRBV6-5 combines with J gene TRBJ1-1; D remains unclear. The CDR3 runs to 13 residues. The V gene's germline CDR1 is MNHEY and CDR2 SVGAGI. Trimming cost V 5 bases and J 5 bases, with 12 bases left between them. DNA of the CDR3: TGTGCCAGCAGTGACGTCGGCGGGACTGAAGCTTTCTTT. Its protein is CASSDVGGTEAFF.

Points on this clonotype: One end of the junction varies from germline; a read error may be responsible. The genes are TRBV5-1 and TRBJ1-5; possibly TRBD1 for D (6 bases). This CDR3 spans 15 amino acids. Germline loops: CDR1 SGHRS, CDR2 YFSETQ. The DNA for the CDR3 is TGCGCCAGCGGCTTCGGGGGCCGGAGCAATCAGCCCCAGCATTTT. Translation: CASGFGGRSNQPQHF. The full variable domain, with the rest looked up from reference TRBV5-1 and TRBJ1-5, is KAGVTQTPRYLIKTRGQQVTLSCSPISGHRSVSWYQQTPGQGLQFLFEYFSETQRNKGNFPGRFSGRQFSNSRSEMNVSTLELGDSALYLCASGFGGRSNQPQHFGDGTRLSIL.

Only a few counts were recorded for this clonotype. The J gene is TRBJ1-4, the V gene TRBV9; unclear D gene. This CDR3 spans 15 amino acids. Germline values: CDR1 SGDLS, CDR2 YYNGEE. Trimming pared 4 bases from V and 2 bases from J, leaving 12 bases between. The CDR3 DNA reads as TGTGCCAGCAGCCCCCACGGTCAGACTAATGAAAAACTGTTTTTT. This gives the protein CASSPHGQTNEKLFF.

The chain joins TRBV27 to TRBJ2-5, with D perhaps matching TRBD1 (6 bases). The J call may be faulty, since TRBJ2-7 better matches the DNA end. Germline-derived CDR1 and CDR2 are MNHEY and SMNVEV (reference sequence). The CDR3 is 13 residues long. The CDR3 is CASSSAGADEQYF. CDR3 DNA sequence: TGTGCCAGCAGTTCGGCAGGGGCCGACGAGCAGTACTTC.

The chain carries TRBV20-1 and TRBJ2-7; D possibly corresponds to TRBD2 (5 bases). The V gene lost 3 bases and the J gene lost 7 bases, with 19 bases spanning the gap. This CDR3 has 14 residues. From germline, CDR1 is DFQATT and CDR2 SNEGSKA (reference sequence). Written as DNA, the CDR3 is TGCAGTGCTAGGGGCCGGGGAATCTACAATGAGCAGTACTTC. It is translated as CSARGRGIYNEQYF.

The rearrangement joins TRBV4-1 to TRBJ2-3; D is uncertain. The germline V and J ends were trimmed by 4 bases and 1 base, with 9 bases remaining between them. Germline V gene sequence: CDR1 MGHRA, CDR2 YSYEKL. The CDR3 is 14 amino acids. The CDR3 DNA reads TGCGCCAGCAGCCCCCAGGAAGGCACAGATACGCAGTATTTT. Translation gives CASSPQEGTDTQYF.

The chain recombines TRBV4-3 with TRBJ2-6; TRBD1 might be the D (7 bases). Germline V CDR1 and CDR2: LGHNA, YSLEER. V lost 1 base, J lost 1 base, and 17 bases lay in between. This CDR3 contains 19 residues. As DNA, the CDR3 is TGCGCCAGCAGCCAAGGGAGGGGCAGGGGGACTTCTGGGGCCAACGTCCTGACTTTC. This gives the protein CASSQGRGRGTSGANVLTF.

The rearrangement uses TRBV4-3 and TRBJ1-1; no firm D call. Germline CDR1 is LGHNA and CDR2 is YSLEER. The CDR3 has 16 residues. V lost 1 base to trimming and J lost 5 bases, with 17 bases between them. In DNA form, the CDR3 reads TGCGCCAGCAGCCAAGTGACCGGGATCTCGGGGACTGAAGCTTTCTTT. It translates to CASSQVTGISGTEAFF.

This CDR3 reads CASSVEGGTVEQYF. DNA for the CDR3: TGTGCCAGCAGCGTAGAGGGAGGGACGGTCGAGCAGTACTTC. V gene TRBV9 combines with J gene TRBJ2-7, with 7 positions matching TRBD2. The CDR3 is made up of 14 amino acids. Germline CDR1 SGDLS, CDR2 YYNGEE. Trimming cost V 0 bases and J 6 bases; bases outside gene matches: 6.

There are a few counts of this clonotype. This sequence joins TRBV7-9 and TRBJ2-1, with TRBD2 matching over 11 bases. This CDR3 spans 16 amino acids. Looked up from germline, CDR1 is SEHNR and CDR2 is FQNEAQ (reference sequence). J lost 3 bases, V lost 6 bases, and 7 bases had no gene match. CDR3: CASSPDGLAGYNEQFF. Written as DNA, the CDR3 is TGTGCCAGCAGTCCCGATGGACTAGCGGGCTACAATGAGCAGTTCTTC.

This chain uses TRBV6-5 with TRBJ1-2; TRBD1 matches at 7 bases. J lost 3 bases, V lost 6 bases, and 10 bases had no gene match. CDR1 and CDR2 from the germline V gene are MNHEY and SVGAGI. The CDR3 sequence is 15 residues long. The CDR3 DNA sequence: TGTGCCAGCAGAGCCCAGACAGGGAATTACTATGGCTACACCTTC. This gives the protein CASRAQTGNYYGYTF.

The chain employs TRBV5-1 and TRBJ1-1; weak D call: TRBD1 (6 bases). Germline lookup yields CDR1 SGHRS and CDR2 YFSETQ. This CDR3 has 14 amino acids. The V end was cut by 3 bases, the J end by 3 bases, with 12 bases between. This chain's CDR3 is CASSSGQMYTEAFF. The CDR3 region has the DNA TGCGCCAGCAGCTCCGGACAGATGTACACTGAAGCTTTCTTT.